This entry lists 23 T cell receptor beta chains sequenced from one sample in a study of T cell repertoires in cytomegalovirus infection. TCRdb reprocessed the reads via MiXCR and lists one record per CDR3 protein. The sample lists under 150,000 distinct CDR3 sequences; roughly 9% were seen once. What was sequenced was PBMCs. The receptor set was obtained from a human donor in good health (CMV status not recorded). Some clones in this sample may be carry-over from other donors' samples.

V gene TRBV10-3 combines with J gene TRBJ2-1; D not certain. Per the germline V gene, CDR1 is ENHRY and CDR2 is SYGVKD. V dropped 6 bases and J dropped 7 bases, with 13 bases sitting between them. The CDR3 runs to 13 residues. The CDR3 DNA is TGTGCCATCAGAGGCAGGTCAATTAATGAGCAGTTCTTC. It specifies CAIRGRSINEQFF.

This clonotype was recorded many times. The chain links TRBV28 to TRBJ1-2; D not certain. This CDR3 is built from 12 residues. Germline CDR1 reads MDHEN; CDR2 reads SYDVKM. The ends were cut back, 9 bases at V and 4 bases at J, with 12 bases in the middle. This CDR3 is CASHVQSYGYTF. As DNA, the CDR3 is TGTGCCAGTCATGTACAGAGCTATGGCTACACCTTC.

The rearrangement links TRBV29-1 to TRBJ2-6; 10 bases line up with TRBD1. The V segment lost 6 bases and the J segment 1 base; nucleotides outside the gene matches: 3. Germline CDR1 and CDR2: SQVTM and ANQGSEA. The CDR3 extends over 15 amino acids. The CDR3 sequence is CSVRQGASGANVLTF. The CDR3 nucleotides read TGCAGCGTACGACAGGGGGCATCTGGGGCCAACGTCCTGACTTTC.

This clonotype was observed at least ten times. This chain links TRBV28 with TRBJ2-5; TRBD1 aligns across 9 bases. This CDR3 has 14 amino acids. Germline CDR1 reads MDHEN; CDR2 reads SYDVKM. Unmatched junction bases numbered 16, after V lost 11 bases and J lost 9 bases. The CDR3 reads CASNRGQGLRAQYF. In DNA, the CDR3 is TGTGCCTCCAACAGGGGACAGGGACTGAGGGCCCAGTACTTC.

This clonotype was detected ten times or more. The chain has TRBV7-2 and TRBJ2-3; D is perhaps TRBD2 (5 bases). Per the germline V gene, CDR1 is SGHTA and CDR2 is FQGNSA. Trimming took off 5 bases at V and 6 bases at J, with 9 bases between the two ends. The CDR3 sequence is 12 residues long. Written as DNA, the CDR3 is TGTGCCAGCAGCGGTCTAGCTGATACGCAGTATTTT. Amino acids: CASSGLADTQYF.

This clonotype came up many times. V and J are TRBV20-1 and TRBJ2-7; TRBD2 matches at 13 bases. V was pared by 4 bases and J by 7 bases, with 13 bases of the junction left unmatched. The germline gives CDR1 DFQATT, CDR2 SNEGSKA (reference sequence). The CDR3 length is 16 residues. This chain's CDR3 is CSATGYPGLAGLEQYF. As DNA, the CDR3 is TGCAGTGCTACGGGATACCCGGGACTAGCGGGGTTGGAGCAGTACTTC.

The table lists this clonotype with many counts. The CDR3 spells CSVEAPDKTYEQYF. The CDR3 region has the DNA TGCAGCGTTGAAGCCCCGGACAAGACCTACGAGCAGTACTTC. The chain combines TRBV29-1 with TRBJ2-7; D is possibly TRBD1 (5 bases). Germline V lookup: CDR1 SQVTM, CDR2 ANQGSEA. V shed 1 base and J shed 2 bases, with 12 bases lying between them. The CDR3 is 14 residues long.

This clonotype was seen many times. The rearrangement links TRBV20-1 to TRBJ2-2; the D gene is possibly TRBD1 (5 bases). Per the germline V gene, CDR1 is DFQATT and CDR2 is SNEGSKA (reference sequence). The CDR3 has 14 residues. Trimming left V 1 base short and J 2 bases short, with 8 bases between. In DNA, the CDR3 is TGCAGTGCTAGAGGTCAGGGTAACACCGGGGAGCTGTTTTTT. It translates to CSARGQGNTGELFF.

This clonotype was picked up many times. This chain links TRBV19 with TRBJ2-1, with 9 bases identical to TRBD2. CDR1 is LNHDA and CDR2 is SQIVND in the germline V gene (reference sequence). The CDR3 is 19 residues long. The J segment lost 5 bases and the V segment lost 4 bases, leaving 18 bases of the junction unmatched. The CDR3 protein is CASSTASLIAGGPHNEQFF. The CDR3, as DNA: TGTGCCAGTAGTACGGCTAGTCTTATCGCGGGGGGGCCCCACAATGAGCAGTTCTTC. Filled out from reference TRBV19 and TRBJ2-1, the complete variable domain reads DGGITQSPKYLFRKEGQNVTLSCEQNLNHDAMYWYRQDPGQGLRLIYYSQIVNDFQKGDIAEGYSVSREKKESFPLTVTSAQKNPTAFYLCASSTASLIAGGPHNEQFFGPGTRLTVL.

This clonotype was recorded a few times. V gene TRBV19 combines with J gene TRBJ1-5; a weak D match, TRBD1 (5 bases). Trimming shortened V by 7 bases and J by 3 bases, and 13 bases separated the two germline ends. The CDR3 spans 14 residues. The germline CDR1 and CDR2 sequences are LNHDA and SQIVND (reference sequence). The CDR3 DNA sequence: TGTGCCAGTAACGACAGAGCAAACAATCAGCCCCAGCATTTT. Protein: CASNDRANNQPQHF.

About this clonotype itself: As the CDR3 is not closed by the conserved phenylalanine or tryptophan, this likely results from a read error. The rearrangement uses TRBV3-1 and TRBJ2-7; the D gene is possibly TRBD1 (6 bases). V was shortened by 0 bases and J by 6 bases, with 18 bases between the two germline ends. The CDR3 is 16 residues long. The germline V gene encodes CDR1 LGHDT and CDR2 YNNKEL (reference sequence). The chain's CDR3 is CASSQEKARGYSEQYL. The CDR3 bases are TGTGCCAGCAGCCAAGAGAAGGCCAGGGGCTACTCCGAGCAGTACCTC.

This clonotype was seen only a few times. This chain joins TRBV6-2 or TRBV6-3 and TRBJ1-2; D is uncertain. Germline loops: CDR1 MNHEY, CDR2 SVGEGT. V dropped 4 bases and J dropped 4 bases, with 7 bases sitting between them. The CDR3 runs to 12 residues. CDR3 DNA sequence: TGTGCCAGCAGTTCAGGAACCTATGGCTACACCTTC. It is translated as CASSSGTYGYTF.

This clonotype was counted at least ten times. The chain couples TRBV7-2 to TRBJ2-7, with D tentatively TRBD1 or TRBD2 (5 bases each). Trimming left V 5 bases short and J 6 bases short, with 20 bases between. The germline V gene encodes CDR1 SGHTA and CDR2 FQGNSA. The CDR3 contains 15 residues. CDR3 DNA: TGTGCCAGCAGCGCGATAGCCTGGGACGCGCGCGAGCAGTACTTC. Translation gives CASSAIAWDAREQYF.

This clonotype occurred a few times. This chain links TRBV9 with TRBJ2-1, with D possibly TRBD1 on 6 matching bases. Germline values: CDR1 SGDLS, CDR2 YYNGEE. V shed 4 bases and J shed 6 bases, with 17 bases lying between them. The CDR3 runs 15 residues. The CDR3 sequence is CASSSPLPGANEQFF. The CDR3 DNA sequence: TGTGCCAGCAGCTCGCCCCTCCCAGGGGCCAATGAGCAGTTCTTC.

This clonotype was detected many times. The chain uses TRBV20-1 and TRBJ2-1; no firm D call. This CDR3 region has 15 residues. Germline V CDR1 and CDR2: DFQATT, SNEGSKA (reference sequence). Trimming stripped 6 bases from V and 0 bases from J, with 15 bases between. This CDR3 is CSAIFADSSYNEQFF. CDR3 nucleotides: TGCAGTGCCATTTTTGCCGATAGCTCCTACAATGAGCAGTTCTTC.

In this sample, this clonotype turned up many times. The chain joins TRBV19 to TRBJ1-4; 9 nucleotides match TRBD1. There are 15 residues in the CDR3. Trimming cost V 7 bases and J 6 bases; bases outside gene matches: 9. Germline CDR1 and CDR2: LNHDA and SQIVND (reference sequence). CDR3 nucleotides: TGTGCCAGTATCACTACAGGGGGCGCCGATGAAAAACTGTTTTTT. Translated: CASITTGGADEKLFF. Full variable domain (outside the CDR3, taken from reference TRBV19 and TRBJ1-4): DGGITQSPKYLFRKEGQNVTLSCEQNLNHDAMYWYRQDPGQGLRLIYYSQIVNDFQKGDIAEGYSVSREKKESFPLTVTSAQKNPTAFYLCASITTGGADEKLFFGSGTQLSVL.

This clonotype was recorded many times. The chain couples TRBV19 to TRBJ1-5; no firm D call. CDR1 and CDR2 from the germline V gene are LNHDA and SQIVND (reference sequence). The V end was cut by 5 bases, the J end by 11 bases, with 13 bases between. The CDR3 loop spans 12 amino acids. DNA of the CDR3: TGTGCCAGTAGTGAGGGCCATATAGCCCAGCATTTT. As protein: CASSEGHIAQHF. The complete variable domain, with remaining parts taken from reference TRBV19 and TRBJ1-5, reads DGGITQSPKYLFRKEGQNVTLSCEQNLNHDAMYWYRQDPGQGLRLIYYSQIVNDFQKGDIAEGYSVSREKKESFPLTVTSAQKNPTAFYLCASSEGHIAQHFGDGTRLSIL.

The chain couples TRBV12-3 or TRBV12-4 to TRBJ1-1; 7 nucleotides align to TRBD1. Germline trimming cut 4 bases from V and 8 bases from J; bases unmatched to any gene: 4. The CDR3 sequence is 12 residues long. The CDR3 sequence: CASSSGTAEAFF. Here the CDR3 DNA reads TGTGCCAGCAGTTCCGGGACAGCAGAAGCTTTCTTT.

This clonotype was seen at least ten times. V gene TRBV19 combines with J gene TRBJ1-1, with 9 nucleotides matching TRBD1. Trimming at V came to 7 bases and at J to 1 base, leaving 10 bases not matched to a gene. In germline, CDR1 is LNHDA, CDR2 SQIVND (reference sequence). The CDR3 extends over 16 amino acids. The CDR3 DNA reads as TGTGCCAGTACCCTAGGACAGGGGACCCCGAACACTGAAGCTTTCTTT. Translated, it gives CASTLGQGTPNTEAFF.

This clonotype was seen repeatedly, ten times or more. The gene calls are TRBV12-3 or TRBV12-4 and TRBJ2-1; D ambiguous. CDR3 length: 16 residues. V was clipped by 6 bases and J by 5 bases, with 20 bases between them. The CDR3 DNA sequence: TGTGCCAGCAGGGGCCTCGTAGGGTTCGTCGACAATGAGCAGTTCTTC. Amino acids: CASRGLVGFVDNEQFF.

This clonotype has more than one count but fewer than ten. The chain links TRBV7-8 to TRBJ2-5; no definite D call. The CDR3 has 11 residues. The germline gives CDR1 SGHVS, CDR2 FQNEAQ. V shed 3 bases and J shed 7 bases, with 6 bases lying between them. The chain's CDR3 is CASSLNGTQYF. The CDR3 DNA reads as TGTGCCAGCAGCTTGAACGGGACCCAGTACTTC.

This clonotype was detected ten times or more. V gene TRBV15 combines with J gene TRBJ2-7; D is perhaps TRBD2 (6 bases). Germline V lookup: CDR1 LNHNV, CDR2 YYDKDF (reference sequence). This CDR3 is built from 13 residues. Trimming shortened V by 5 bases and J by 6 bases, and 14 bases separated the two germline ends. This CDR3 reads CATSAGSLFEQYF. In nucleotides, the CDR3 is TGTGCCACCAGCGCGGGATCCCTCTTCGAGCAGTACTTC.

The chain recombines TRBV13 with TRBJ2-3; the D gene is possibly TRBD2 (6 bases). The ends were cut back, 5 bases at V and 5 bases at J, with 20 bases in the middle. CDR3 length: 16 residues. CDR1 PRHDT and CDR2 FYEKMQ come from the germline V gene (reference sequence). The CDR3 loop reads CASSHPGRRGGDTQYF. The DNA of the CDR3 is TGTGCCAGCAGCCACCCGGGGAGGAGAGGTGGAGATACGCAGTATTTT.